Listed below are T cell receptor beta chains from one sample, sequenced in a study of CD8 T cells in Susac syndrome. TCRdb fed the immunoSEQ multiplex PCR reads into MiXCR, producing one record per CDR3 protein. In the table there are about 400,000 distinct CDR3 sequences, more than 70% of which are singletons. Sequenced sample: CD8+ T cells from PBMCs. These receptors were obtained from a human donor with multiple sclerosis. Both conserved end residues are part of each CDR3. D genes are given only for firm matches. For some rows the clone size is stated as once, few or many, or as a class when expanded; others skip it.

v_gene	j_gene	d_gene	abundance	CDR3aa	CDR3nt
TRBV5-6	TRBJ1-5	NA	NA	CASSLVRTTDTQHF	TGTGCCAGCAGCTTGGTGCGGACCACAGATACGCAGCATTTT
TRBV5-8	TRBJ1-5	NA	NA	CASSTDGNQPQHF	TGTGCCAGCAGCACCGACGGAAATCAGCCCCAGCATTTT
TRBV4-1	TRBJ1-1	NA	NA	CASSQGERADTEAFF	TGCGCCAGCAGCCAAGGGGAGAGGGCAGACACTGAAGCTTTCTTT
TRBV7-9	TRBJ2-2	NA	NA	CASSLEYTANTGELFF	TGTGCCAGCAGCTTAGAGTATACCGCGAACACCGGGGAGCTGTTTTTT
TRBV12-3/TRBV12-4	TRBJ1-5	TRBD1	NA	CASSRGTGGTQPQHF	TGTGCCAGCAGTCGCGGGACAGGGGGCACTCAGCCCCAGCATTTT
TRBV6-5	TRBJ1-1	TRBD1	NA	CASTPGGSTEAFF	TGTGCCAGCACCCCAGGGGGGAGCACTGAAGCTTTCTTT
TRBV5-4	TRBJ2-2	NA	once	CASSWDGNTGELFF	TGTGCCAGCAGCTGGGACGGTAACACCGGGGAGCTGTTTTTT
TRBV5-5	TRBJ1-2	NA	NA	CASSLVAGYVDGYTF	TGTGCCAGCAGCTTGGTGGCAGGCTATGTCGATGGCTACACCTTC
TRBV5-8	TRBJ2-3	NA	NA	CASSSGTFSTDTQYF	TGTGCCAGCAGCTCGGGCACTTTCAGCACAGATACGCAGTATTTT
TRBV29-1	TRBJ2-1	NA	NA	CSVEAGVTYNEQFF	TGCAGCGTTGAAGCAGGGGTGACCTACAATGAGCAGTTCTTC
TRBV4-1	TRBJ1-5	NA	NA	CASSAVGAVPQHF	TGCGCCAGCAGCGCCGTCGGGGCGGTGCCCCAGCATTTT
TRBV18	TRBJ2-7	NA	once	CASSPTSTEGEQYF	TGTGCCAGCTCTCCTACTTCGACAGAAGGGGAGCAGTACTTC